The entry below describes one T cell receptor beta chain. Its specificity is not known. Per germline, CDR1 MNHNS and CDR2 SASEGT. The V and J ends lost 4 bases and 0 bases respectively, with 4 bases between them. The CDR3 covers 14 residues. All the patients suffered relapse after autologous stem cell transplantation, and brentuximab vedotin exposure differed. The CD4+ T cells used were purified from thawed PBMCs through magnetic negative selection. Best responses were complete response, partial response or progressive disease. These data are taken from a study of PD-1 blockade in classical Hodgkin lymphoma. The study, taken as a whole, reports: Underlying causes for the observed repertoire differences were not defined, possibly disease activity or prior therapy. CD4+ TCR diversity, unlike CD8+, climbed significantly by C4D1.

The data were produced by immunoSEQ multiplex PCR, yet TCRdb's version contains in-frame clones alone and is incomplete. The top ten clones hold roughly 5.7% of a sample with just over 4,000 clones, around 81% of them seen once. The source was CD4+ T cells from blood, collected at baseline. The V gene is TRBV6-1, the J gene TRBJ2-6; D is uncertain. This sequence was found in a human donor with classical Hodgkin lymphoma. The CDR3 region has the DNA TGTGCCAGCAGTGGAGGCTCTGGGGCCAACGTCCTGACTTTC. This encodes CASSGGSGANVLTF.